This is a list of T cell receptor beta chains from one sample in a study of OX40 agonist ivuxolimab in advanced cancers. Repertoires were generated with immunoSEQ multiplex PCR, while TCRdb's copy carries only in-frame clones and drops some. The table lists roughly 65,000 clones, roughly 80% of them singletons. The sample here was CD4+ or CD8+ T cells sorted from blood, taken in a trial of the OX40 agonist ivuxolimab. Receptors were obtained from an adult with an advanced solid tumor such as melanoma, head and neck, liver or kidney cancer. Both conserved end residues are part of each CDR3. A D gene is named only where the DNA matches it firmly. Expanded clones get a size class; other rows say once, few or many, or leave the size out.

clone_size: once; d_call: -; v_call: TRBV30; j_call: TRBJ2-7; cdr3_aa: CAWNPPSRLGEQYF
clone_size: few; d_call: -; v_call: TRBV6-6; j_call: TRBJ1-6; cdr3_aa: CASSYTGLDSPLHF
clone_size: -; d_call: -; v_call: TRBV27; j_call: TRBJ2-2; cdr3_aa: CASRPRAVSGELFF
clone_size: few; d_call: -; v_call: TRBV6-1; j_call: TRBJ2-5; cdr3_aa: CASASGVRETQYF
clone_size: -; d_call: -; v_call: TRBV28; j_call: TRBJ2-1; cdr3_aa: CASSFWSSRGGDQFF
clone_size: -; d_call: TRBD2; v_call: TRBV4-2; j_call: TRBJ2-7; cdr3_aa: CASSQGPGGNYEQYF
clone_size: -; d_call: -; v_call: TRBV1; j_call: TRBJ2-7; cdr3_aa: CTSSHTGQSSYEQYF
clone_size: few; d_call: -; v_call: TRBV2; j_call: TRBJ2-7; cdr3_aa: CASRGPFPPEQYF
clone_size: -; d_call: TRBD2; v_call: TRBV2; j_call: TRBJ2-5; cdr3_aa: CASSPGLAHQETQYF
clone_size: -; d_call: -; v_call: TRBV7-8; j_call: TRBJ2-5; cdr3_aa: CASTPLRVETQYF
clone_size: once; d_call: -; v_call: TRBV7-9; j_call: TRBJ2-5; cdr3_aa: CASSLARDGAVYQETQYF
clone_size: -; d_call: -; v_call: TRBV1; j_call: TRBJ2-1; cdr3_aa: CTSSQDLVTHFHEQFF
clone_size: -; d_call: -; v_call: TRBV7-2; j_call: -; cdr3_aa: CASSPTHGSYEQYF
clone_size: -; d_call: -; v_call: TRBV2; j_call: TRBJ1-5; cdr3_aa: CASSEMAGNQPQHF
clone_size: -; d_call: TRBD1; v_call: TRBV4-2; j_call: TRBJ1-4; cdr3_aa: CASSPLTGESEKLFF
clone_size: -; d_call: -; v_call: TRBV10-3; j_call: TRBJ1-5; cdr3_aa: CAITRQHSNQPQHF
clone_size: -; d_call: TRBD1; v_call: TRBV30; j_call: TRBJ2-3; cdr3_aa: CAWSAGQGSGTQYF
clone_size: few; d_call: -; v_call: TRBV10-3; j_call: TRBJ1-6; cdr3_aa: CAISVSDGRPIENSPLHF
clone_size: -; d_call: TRBD1; v_call: TRBV5-1; j_call: TRBJ1-5; cdr3_aa: CASSLASGQIYSNQPQHF
clone_size: -; d_call: -; v_call: TRBV6-4; j_call: TRBJ2-1; cdr3_aa: CASSDTDSSYNEQFF
clone_size: -; d_call: TRBD1; v_call: TRBV2; j_call: TRBJ1-5; cdr3_aa: CASSEAGTGVNQPQHF
clone_size: -; d_call: -; v_call: TRBV5-1; j_call: TRBJ2-3; cdr3_aa: CASSLDRADQGTQYF
clone_size: -; d_call: TRBD2; v_call: TRBV10-3; j_call: TRBJ2-2; cdr3_aa: CAINGLAGVPTGELFF
clone_size: once; d_call: -; v_call: TRBV28; j_call: TRBJ1-5; cdr3_aa: CASSLDQPQHF
clone_size: -; d_call: -; v_call: TRBV7-9; j_call: -; cdr3_aa: CASSYSSYEQYF
clone_size: -; d_call: -; v_call: TRBV7-9; j_call: TRBJ2-5; cdr3_aa: CASSLDRTQETQYF